The 6 T cell receptor beta chains in this list originate from one sample, sequenced in a study of blood T cell repertoires in COVID-19. Assay used: immunoSEQ multiplex PCR; TCRdb lists only in-frame clones, some missing. The data show 35,000 or so clones, 80% seen once. Sequenced: peripheral blood. The receptors were gathered from a woman in her 70s with acute or convalescent COVID-19.

The chain has TRBV6-5 and TRBJ2-3, with TRBD1 matching over 10 bases. The CDR3 totals 16 residues. With 2 bases clipped from V and 6 bases from J, the junction kept 8 bases outside the gene matches. Looked up from germline, CDR1 is MNHEY and CDR2 is SVGAGI. The chain's CDR3 is CASSYASGTGDDTQYF. CDR3 coding DNA: TGTGCCAGCAGTTACGCGTCCGGGACAGGGGACGATACGCAGTATTTT.

The CDR3: CASSAGLAINEQFF. Here the CDR3 DNA reads TGTGCCAGCAGCGCGGGACTAGCGATTAATGAGCAGTTCTTC. The chain carries TRBV9 and TRBJ2-1; 10 bases fit TRBD2. CDR3 length: 14 residues. V shed 3 bases, J shed 7 bases, and the junction held 4 bases outside the gene matches. Germline assignment: CDR1 SGDLS and CDR2 YYNGEE. The full variable domain, rest sourced from reference TRBV9 and TRBJ2-1, is DSGVTQTPKHLITATGQRVTLRCSPRSGDLSVYWYQQSLDQGLQFLIQYYNGEERAKGNILERFSAQQFPDLHSELNLSSLELGDSALYFCASSAGLAINEQFFGPGTRLTVL.

J is TRBJ1-1 and V is TRBV6-1; 7 nucleotides match TRBD1. The ends lost 2 bases at V and 10 bases at J; junction bases unmatched: 25. CDR3 length: 19 residues. Germline V gene sequence: CDR1 MNHNS, CDR2 SASEGT. The CDR3 nucleotides read TGTGCCAGCAGTGAAACAACGGGACAGCTATTCTCCTCAGTTCGTATAGCTTTCTTT. Amino acids: CASSETTGQLFSSVRIAFF.

The rearrangement links TRBV5-1 to TRBJ2-7; 10 nucleotides agree with TRBD1. The V and J ends lost 4 bases and 2 bases, in that order; junction bases with no gene match: 3. Germline V gives CDR1 SGHRS, CDR2 YFSETQ. The CDR3 has 14 residues. The CDR3 nucleotides are TGCGCCAGCAGCACCGGGACAGGGGCCTACGAGCAGTACTTC. This codes for CASSTGTGAYEQYF. Full variable domain (rest looked up from reference TRBV5-1 and TRBJ2-7): KAGVTQTPRYLIKTRGQQVTLSCSPISGHRSVSWYQQTPGQGLQFLFEYFSETQRNKGNFPGRFSGRQFSNSRSEMNVSTLELGDSALYLCASSTGTGAYEQYFGPGTRLTVT.

Here the CDR3 DNA reads TGTGCCACTCGGGACTCTCCAAACTCTGGAAACACCATATATTTT. It specifies CATRDSPNSGNTIYF. This sequence joins TRBV2 and TRBJ1-3, with D maybe TRBD1 (5 bases). This CDR3 is 15 amino acids long. CDR1 and CDR2 from the germline V gene are SNHLY and FYNNEI. The germline V and J ends were trimmed by 10 bases and 0 bases, with 16 bases remaining between them.

The V and J genes are TRBV21-1 and TRBJ2-6; the table's TRBD1 call for D was not verified on the DNA. TRBV21-1 corresponds to a pseudogene. The CDR3 covers 16 residues. The CDR3 sequence: CASIIGKGVGANVLTF. The CDR3 DNA reads as TGTGCCAGCATCATCGGAAAAGGGGTCGGGGCCAACGTCCTGACTTTC.